Following are 32 T cell receptor beta chains from one sample sequenced in a study of blood T cell repertoires in COVID-19. Assay: immunoSEQ multiplex PCR; the TCRdb copy retains only in-frame clones and omits some. Among tens of thousands of clones listed, over 75% were seen once. The sample consisted of peripheral blood. Receptor source: a woman aged 40 to 49 with acute or convalescent COVID-19.

The chain has TRBV4-2 and TRBJ1-5; 12 bases match TRBD1. The CDR3 spans 16 residues. CDR1 is LGHNA and CDR2 is YNFKEQ in the germline V gene. Trimming removed 3 bases from V and 6 bases from J; junction bases left unmatched: 6. CDR3: CASSQSGTGGIQPQHF. For the CDR3, the DNA is TGTGCCAGCAGCCAGAGCGGGACAGGGGGCATTCAGCCCCAGCATTTT.

The CDR3 nucleotides read TGTGCCAGCAGCGTAGCCTCACAGGGGCGATCGAACACCGGGGAGCTGTTTTTT. Translated: CASSVASQGRSNTGELFF. V is TRBV9 and J is TRBJ2-2; 7 bases map to TRBD1. This CDR3 spans 18 amino acids. CDR1 is SGDLS, CDR2 YYNGEE, per germline. With V trimmed by 0 bases and J by 0 bases, 8 bases remained unmatched. The full variable domain, rest sourced from reference TRBV9 and TRBJ2-2, is DSGVTQTPKHLITATGQRVTLRCSPRSGDLSVYWYQQSLDQGLQFLIQYYNGEERAKGNILERFSAQQFPDLHSELNLSSLELGDSALYFCASSVASQGRSNTGELFFGEGSRLTVL.

The chain recombines TRBV7-9 with TRBJ1-2; 9 nucleotides agree with TRBD1. Germline CDR1 SEHNR, CDR2 FQNEAQ (reference sequence). After removal of 4 bases from V and 3 bases from J, the junction contained 9 bases not matched to a gene. The CDR3 spans 16 residues. This CDR3 is CASSSWTGEVDYGYTF. For the CDR3, the DNA is TGTGCCAGCAGCTCCTGGACAGGGGAAGTTGACTATGGCTACACCTTC.

The chain has TRBV19 and TRBJ1-5; D might be TRBD1 (6 bases). V shed 6 bases and J shed 6 bases, with 15 bases lying between them. The CDR3 is 14 amino acids. Per the germline V gene, CDR1 is LNHDA and CDR2 is SQIVND (reference sequence). In DNA form, the CDR3 reads TGTGCCAGTAGCTCAACAGGGAACGCTCAGCCCCAGCATTTT. Amino acids: CASSSTGNAQPQHF.

This clone came up once. This sequence joins TRBV19 and TRBJ1-4, with a weak D call TRBD1 (5 bases). The CDR3 length is 13 residues. Germline V gives CDR1 LNHDA, CDR2 SQIVND (reference sequence). V lost 6 bases, J lost 13 bases, and 18 bases lay in between. The CDR3 loop reads CASRTRDSVTLFF. Here the CDR3 DNA reads TGTGCCAGTAGAACTAGGGACTCCGTCACACTGTTTTTT.

The V gene is TRBV12-3 or TRBV12-4, the J gene TRBJ2-7; D unclear. V was pared by 8 bases and J by 2 bases, with 10 bases between. CDR3 length equals 12 residues. For the CDR3, the DNA is TGTGCCAGCGGCTGGAGACCCTACGAGCAGTACTTC. Translated: CASGWRPYEQYF.

The V gene is TRBV6-5, the J gene TRBJ2-3; 12 nucleotides line up with TRBD2. Per germline, CDR1 MNHEY and CDR2 SVGAGI. The CDR3 is 15 amino acids. V lost 5 bases and J lost 6; bases outside the gene matches: 6. For the CDR3, the DNA is TGTGCCAGCAGTAGCGGACTAGCGGGAAGGGATACGCAGTATTTT. It translates to CASSSGLAGRDTQYF.

This sequence joins TRBV27 and TRBJ1-1; tentative D call: TRBD1 (5 bases). CDR1 is MNHEY and CDR2 is SMNVEV in the germline V gene (reference sequence). This CDR3 has 13 residues. Trimming removed 5 bases at V and 8 bases at J, with 15 bases between. The CDR3 sequence is CASSPTRTQEAFF. CDR3 DNA sequence: TGTGCCAGCAGTCCTACCAGGACACAAGAAGCTTTCTTT.

The V and J genes are TRBV7-2 and TRBJ1-2; D might be TRBD1 (6 bases). The germline CDR1 and CDR2 sequences are SGHTA and FQGNSA. Between the trimmed V and J ends, which lost 6 bases and 9 bases, there was a span of 11 bases. This CDR3 region has 11 residues. In DNA form, the CDR3 reads TGTGCCAGCAGTTCAGGGGTACGCTACACCTTC. It yields the protein CASSSGVRYTF. The full variable domain, its missing parts supplied by reference TRBV7-2 and TRBJ1-2, is GAGVSQSPSNKVTEKGKDVELRCDPISGHTALYWYRQSLGQGLEFLIYFQGNSAPDKSGLPSDRFSAERTGGSVSTLTIQRTQQEDSAVYLCASSSGVRYTFGSGTRLTVV.

The gene calls are TRBV7-6 and TRBJ2-5, with TRBD1 matching 8 bases. The CDR3 covers 15 residues. V was clipped by 4 bases and J by 2 bases; unmatched bases: 6. Per the germline V gene, CDR1 is SGHVS and CDR2 is FNYEAQ. CDR3 amino acids: CASSSPDRVQETQYF. CDR3 coding DNA: TGTGCCAGCAGCTCCCCGGACAGGGTACAAGAGACCCAGTACTTC.

Note on this clone: The sample has other DNA sequences that encode this CDR3 too. The chain joins TRBV27 to TRBJ1-1, with 7 bases lining up with TRBD1. The CDR3 has 14 amino acids. J was trimmed by 5 bases and V by 4 bases; bases with no gene match: 7. Germline CDR1 MNHEY, CDR2 SMNVEV (reference sequence). The CDR3 coding sequence is TGTGCCAGCAGTTACACAGGGGTAGGGACTGAAGCTTTCTTT. Encoded protein: CASSYTGVGTEAFF.

This clone was seen once. The CDR3 sequence: CAKKKTGVHYEQYF. The CDR3 DNA is TGTGCCAAAAAAAAGACAGGGGTCCATTACGAGCAGTACTTC. The chain combines TRBV28 with TRBJ2-7; 8 nucleotides agree with TRBD1. The CDR3 runs to 14 residues. The germline V gene encodes CDR1 MDHEN and CDR2 SYDVKM. The V and J ends lost 10 bases and 4 bases, in that order; junction bases with no gene match: 12.

The rearrangement joins TRBV29-1 to TRBJ2-7; 9 nucleotides agree with TRBD2. This CDR3 contains 13 residues. Germline-derived CDR1 and CDR2 are SQVTM and ANQGSEA. The J segment lost 6 bases and the V segment lost 7 bases, leaving 10 bases of the junction unmatched. This CDR3 reads CSGRVAGDSEQYF. DNA for the CDR3: TGCAGCGGCCGAGTAGCGGGAGACTCCGAGCAGTACTTC.

The rearrangement uses TRBV9 and TRBJ1-5; 9 positions agree with TRBD1. Trimming took 2 bases from V and 6 from J; bases not matched to a gene: 3. Germline CDR1 is SGDLS and CDR2 is YYNGEE. The CDR3 spans 14 residues. CDR3 sequence (DNA): TGTGCCAGCAGCGTGGGACAGGGAGGTCAGCCCCAGCATTTT. This gives the protein CASSVGQGGQPQHF.

The chain links TRBV11-2 to TRBJ1-2; 7 bases are shared with TRBD1. The CDR3 is 14 residues long. V trimming: 5 bases; J trimming: 7 bases; junction bases outside the gene matches: 10. The V gene's germline CDR1 is SGHAT and CDR2 FQNNGV. Written as DNA, the CDR3 is TGTGCCAGCAGCCCTTCGACAGGGTCTAGTGGCTACACCTTC. It specifies CASSPSTGSSGYTF. The variable domain in full, with the rest retrieved from reference TRBV11-2 and TRBJ1-2, is EAGVAQSPRYKIIEKRQSVAFWCNPISGHATLYWYQQILGQGPKLLIQFQNNGVVDDSQLPKDRFSAERLKGVDSTLKIQPAKLEDSAVYLCASSPSTGSSGYTFGSGTRLTVV.

The chain uses TRBV6-5 and TRBJ1-1, with a possible D match to TRBD1 (5 bases). V was trimmed by 10 bases and J by 3 bases, leaving 21 bases between them. The CDR3 contains 15 residues. Germline V gene lookup returns CDR1 MNHEY and CDR2 SVGAGI. The CDR3 DNA sequence: TGTGCCACCACAGCCGGCGGGACCCCGGACACTGAAGCTTTCTTT. Its translation: CATTAGGTPDTEAFF.

This chain links TRBV24-1 with TRBJ2-5; 8 bases map to TRBD1. The V segment lost 3 bases and the J segment 4 bases; nucleotides outside the gene matches: 6. This CDR3 is 15 amino acids long. CDR1 and CDR2 from the germline V gene are KGHDR and SFDVKD. CDR3 in DNA: TGTGCCACCAGTGATACGCGGACAGGGCGAGAGACCCAGTACTTC. Translating gives CATSDTRTGRETQYF.

The chain recombines TRBV7-9 with TRBJ1-5, with 7 bases identical to TRBD1. CDR1 is SEHNR and CDR2 is FQNEAQ in the germline V gene (reference sequence). CDR3 size: 16 residues. The V and J ends lost 5 bases and 5 bases, in that order; junction bases with no gene match: 12. CDR3: CASSQGTEAVDQPQHF. The CDR3 DNA sequence: TGTGCCAGCAGCCAGGGGACAGAGGCTGTGGATCAGCCCCAGCATTTT.

The rearrangement links TRBV5-1 to TRBJ1-3; D perhaps matches TRBD1 (5 bases). The V and J ends lost 4 bases and 3 bases respectively, with 8 bases between them. This CDR3 is 13 amino acids long. CDR1 and CDR2 (germline): SGHRS, YFSETQ. CDR3 sequence: CASSVGGGNTIYF. The CDR3 DNA reads TGCGCCAGCAGCGTCGGGGGTGGAAACACCATATATTTT.

This clone has only one observation. The rearrangement joins TRBV4-2 to TRBJ1-2; D gene ambiguous. Per the germline V gene, CDR1 is LGHNA and CDR2 is YNFKEQ. Trimming took off 0 bases at V and 0 bases at J, with 8 bases between the two ends. This CDR3 region has 15 residues. CDR3 sequence reads: CASSQEIVANYGYTF. The DNA for the CDR3 is TGTGCCAGCAGCCAAGAAATAGTCGCTAACTATGGCTACACCTTC.

This rearrangement joins TRBV3-1 (or the pseudogene TRBV3-2) to TRBJ1-1; 7 bases are shared with TRBD1. From germline, CDR1 is LGHDT and CDR2 YNNKEL (reference sequence). This CDR3 has 14 amino acids. Losses at the gene ends were 6 bases for V and 3 bases for J; bases not matched to a gene: 7. This CDR3 is CASSYTTGDTEAFF. In DNA, the CDR3 is TGTGCCAGCAGTTATACTACAGGGGACACTGAAGCTTTCTTT.

This clone was recorded only once. The chain recombines TRBV18 with TRBJ2-2; no clear D gene. V shed 3 bases and J shed 1 base, with 18 bases lying between them. The germline V gene encodes CDR1 KGHSH and CDR2 LQKENI. This CDR3 has 18 amino acids. Written as DNA, the CDR3 is TGTGCCAGCTCACCCCCGGTGGTAGACTTGCGGAACACCGGGGAGCTGTTTTTT. It yields the protein CASSPPVVDLRNTGELFF.

CDR3 nucleotides: TGTGCCAGCAGTCCCCGACAGTATCCCACGCGTTTCCACTACGAGCAGTACTTC. This codes for CASSPRQYPTRFHYEQYF. The chain carries TRBV27 and TRBJ2-7; TRBD1 is a possible D gene (5 bases). V was clipped by 5 bases and J by 3 bases, with 26 bases between them. The CDR3 is 18 residues long. CDR1 and CDR2 (germline): MNHEY, SMNVEV (reference sequence).

The V and J genes are TRBV7-8 and TRBJ2-2; 9 nucleotides align to TRBD1. Trimming at V came to 4 bases and at J to 5 bases, leaving 5 bases not matched to a gene. The CDR3 runs to 15 residues. Per the germline V gene, CDR1 is SGHVS and CDR2 is FQNEAQ. This CDR3 reads CASSSGQGLTGELFF. DNA of the CDR3: TGTGCCAGCAGCTCGGGACAGGGTTTGACCGGGGAGCTGTTTTTT.

The V and J genes are TRBV28 and TRBJ2-3; 7 bases map to TRBD1. Trimming cost V 7 bases and J 8 bases; bases outside gene matches: 12. The length of the CDR3 is 14 residues. The germline V gene encodes CDR1 MDHEN and CDR2 SYDVKM. CDR3 loop: CASTTPGHRGTQYF. Here the CDR3 DNA reads TGTGCCAGCACCACCCCGGGGCACAGGGGTACGCAGTATTTT.

The chain carries TRBV10-1 and TRBJ1-3, with 10 bases fitting TRBD1. J gave up 4 bases and V 6 bases, and 9 bases lay outside the gene matches. The CDR3 contains 16 residues. Germline V CDR1 and CDR2: WNHNN, SYGVQD (reference sequence). The CDR3 DNA follows: TGCGCCAGCAGAGGGCCGACAGGGGGCGAGGGAAACACCATATATTTT. It specifies CASRGPTGGEGNTIYF.

Comments on this clone: Other DNA sequences in this specimen translate into the identical CDR3. The V and J genes are TRBV7-3 and TRBJ2-1; D is perhaps TRBD2 (6 bases). This CDR3 is built from 16 residues. CDR1 is SGHTA and CDR2 is FQGTGA in the germline V gene. Trimming stripped 8 bases from V and 1 base from J, with 18 bases between. CDR3: CASSGGAGTSYNEQFF. Here the CDR3 DNA reads TGTGCCAGCTCCGGGGGAGCGGGCACGTCCTACAATGAGCAGTTCTTC.

The rearrangement links TRBV7-2 to TRBJ2-5, with 8 bases identical to TRBD2. CDR1 is SGHTA, CDR2 FQGNSA, per germline. V shed 1 base and J 5 bases; nucleotides not matched to a gene: 9. The CDR3 sequence is 16 residues long. CDR3 residues: CASSLGLAGQRETQYF. CDR3 DNA sequence: TGTGCCAGCAGCTTAGGGCTAGCGGGCCAAAGGGAGACCCAGTACTTC.

The chain carries TRBV24-1 and TRBJ1-5; 9 bases map to TRBD1. J gave up 4 bases and V 11 bases, and 2 bases lay outside the gene matches. Germline V gene lookup returns CDR1 KGHDR and CDR2 SFDVKD. The CDR3 contains 12 residues. CDR3 nucleotide sequence: TGTGCCAAAGACAGGGGGAATCAGCCCCAGCATTTT. Its protein is CAKDRGNQPQHF.

The genes are TRBV30 and TRBJ1-1; 8 bases agree with TRBD1. Looked up from germline, CDR1 is GTSNPN and CDR2 is SVGIG (reference sequence). The V and J ends lost 2 bases and 5 bases, in that order; junction bases with no gene match: 7. This CDR3 has 14 amino acids. The CDR3 loop reads CAWSPQGARTEAFF. The CDR3 nucleotides read TGTGCCTGGAGTCCTCAGGGGGCGCGGACTGAAGCTTTCTTT.

The V call is TRBV27, the J call TRBJ1-3, with D hard to call. V gave up 5 bases and J gave up 2 bases, with 10 bases separating them. CDR1 is MNHEY, CDR2 SMNVEV, per germline (reference sequence). The CDR3 consists of 14 residues. The CDR3 sequence: CASSVGRTGNTIYF. The DNA for the CDR3 is TGTGCCAGCAGTGTGGGCCGGACTGGAAACACCATATATTTT.

V and J are TRBV5-1 and TRBJ2-7; 12 nucleotides align to TRBD1. The CDR3 contains 15 residues. V lost 4 bases, J lost 6 bases, and 8 bases stayed unmatched. The germline V gene encodes CDR1 SGHRS and CDR2 YFSETQ. The CDR3 region has the DNA TGCGCCAGCAGCCCCGTGGGACAGGGGGCCATCGAGCAGTACTTC. Its protein product is CASSPVGQGAIEQYF.